The 14 T cell receptor beta chains given below trace back to one sample, sequenced in a study of blood T cell repertoires in COVID-19. Generated by immunoSEQ multiplex PCR, the TCRdb table keeps only in-frame clones and is missing some. This table has roughly 66,000 clones, roughly four fifths appearing once. Input material: peripheral blood. Receptor source: a woman in her sixties or seventies with acute or convalescent COVID-19.

This clone was counted a few times. The gene calls are TRBV10-1 and TRBJ1-1, with D tentatively TRBD1 (6 bases). The CDR3 is 14 residues long. V shed 6 bases and J shed 5 bases, with 16 bases lying between them. Per the germline V gene, CDR1 is WNHNN and CDR2 is SYGVQD (reference sequence). The CDR3 region has the DNA TGCGCCAGCAGATACAGGGAAATTAGAACTGAAGCTTTCTTT. Its protein is CASRYREIRTEAFF.

V is TRBV13 and J is TRBJ2-7; TRBD1 aligns across 8 bases. In germline, CDR1 is PRHDT, CDR2 FYEKMQ (reference sequence). V shed 6 bases, J shed 5 bases, and the junction held 12 bases outside the gene matches. The CDR3 length is 15 residues. The CDR3 is CASSPGDDRGHEQYF. CDR3 bases: TGTGCCAGCAGTCCGGGGGACGACAGGGGCCACGAGCAGTACTTC.

This sequence joins TRBV7-2 and TRBJ2-7, with 8 bases aligning to TRBD2. Per germline, CDR1 SGHTA and CDR2 FQGNSA. This CDR3 has 16 residues. V trimming: 5 bases; J trimming: 0 bases; junction bases outside the gene matches: 9. The CDR3 nucleotides read TGTGCCAGCAGCCCCGTCACGGGGGGGGGCTCCTACGAGCAGTACTTC. Translating it yields CASSPVTGGGSYEQYF.

This clone appeared once. V and J are TRBV4-2 and TRBJ2-2, with 12 bases fitting TRBD1. The V gene's germline CDR1 is LGHNA and CDR2 YNFKEQ. The CDR3 length is 16 residues. The J segment lost 6 bases and the V segment lost 5 bases, leaving 7 bases of the junction unmatched. CDR3 nucleotides: TGTGCCAGCAGCAACCGGGACAGGGGGCTTGCCGGGGAGCTGTTTTTT. As protein: CASSNRDRGLAGELFF.

The chain joins TRBV15 to TRBJ2-1, with D possibly being TRBD2 (6 bases). The CDR3 is 13 residues long. From germline, CDR1 is LNHNV and CDR2 YYDKDF (reference sequence). V was clipped by 5 bases and J by 3 bases, with 8 bases between them. The CDR3 loop is CATSPGSYNEQFF. The DNA for the CDR3 is TGTGCCACCAGCCCCGGGAGCTACAATGAGCAGTTCTTC.

J is TRBJ1-3 and V is TRBV15; a weak D match, TRBD1 (5 bases). Trimming cost V 0 bases and J 2 bases, with 14 bases left between them. The CDR3 consists of 17 residues. CDR1 is LNHNV and CDR2 is YYDKDF in the germline V gene (reference sequence). This CDR3 reads CATSRDLAQDTGNTIYF. In nucleotides, the CDR3 is TGTGCCACCAGCAGAGATTTGGCACAGGACACTGGAAACACCATATATTTT.

The chain is built from TRBV5-1 and TRBJ2-1; TRBD2 aligns across 13 bases. Germline values: CDR1 SGHRS, CDR2 YFSETQ. V trimming: 3 bases; J trimming: 5 bases; junction bases outside the gene matches: 5. The CDR3 runs to 16 residues. The DNA of the CDR3 is TGCGCCAGCAGCTCTAGACTAGCGGGGGGACACAATGAGCAGTTCTTC. Amino acids: CASSSRLAGGHNEQFF.

The chain carries TRBV6-5 and TRBJ1-2, with D possibly matching TRBD1 (5 bases). Germline V lookup: CDR1 MNHEY, CDR2 SVGAGI. Trimming stripped 6 bases from V and 8 bases from J, with 19 bases between. CDR3 length: 14 amino acids. DNA for the CDR3: TGTGCCAGCAGCGGCCTTGGGGCAGGGAAGGGCTACACCTTC. It translates to CASSGLGAGKGYTF.

The chain links TRBV4-2 to TRBJ1-1; no definite D call. This CDR3 spans 16 amino acids. From germline, CDR1 is LGHNA and CDR2 YNFKEQ. V lost 1 base and J lost 4, with 16 bases in between. CDR3 sequence reads: CASSQGGAEAGTEAFF. The CDR3 nucleotides are TGTGCCAGCAGCCAAGGGGGAGCGGAGGCCGGCACTGAAGCTTTCTTT.

V gene TRBV2 combines with J gene TRBJ1-4, with 7 bases matching TRBD1. The V gene's germline CDR1 is SNHLY and CDR2 FYNNEI. The CDR3 extends over 14 amino acids. After removal of 5 bases from V and 3 bases from J, the junction contained 3 bases not matched to a gene. The CDR3 nucleotides are TGTGCCAGCAGTCGGGACAGCCCTAATGAAAAACTGTTTTTT. This gives the protein CASSRDSPNEKLFF.

The J gene is TRBJ1-6, the V gene TRBV19; TRBD1 agrees at 7 bases. After removal of 3 bases from V and 5 bases from J, the junction contained 4 bases not matched to a gene. Looked up from germline, CDR1 is LNHDA and CDR2 is SQIVND (reference sequence). This CDR3 has 15 residues. CDR3 residues: CASSIATGDNSPLHF. DNA of the CDR3: TGTGCCAGTAGTATCGCAACAGGGGATAATTCACCCCTCCACTTT.

The chain links TRBV3-1 (or the pseudogene TRBV3-2) to TRBJ2-2; 9 positions match TRBD2. Germline CDR1 and CDR2: LGHDT and YNNKEL (reference sequence). The CDR3 runs to 18 residues. With V trimmed by 0 bases and J by 1 base, 6 bases remained unmatched. CDR3: CASSQDQRLAVNTGELFF. CDR3 coding DNA: TGTGCCAGCAGCCAAGATCAGAGACTAGCGGTGAACACCGGGGAGCTGTTTTTT.

This chain joins TRBV9 and TRBJ2-2; maybe TRBD1 (5 bases). The V end lost 4 bases, the J end lost 2 bases, and 12 bases lay between the germline ends. The V gene's germline CDR1 is SGDLS and CDR2 YYNGEE. There are 15 residues in the CDR3. CDR3 bases: TGTGCCAGCAGCACCGGGCAGGGCAACACCGGGGAGCTGTTTTTT. Protein: CASSTGQGNTGELFF.

This clone was picked up one time. V gene TRBV9 combines with J gene TRBJ2-5; weak D call: TRBD1 (6 bases). V was shortened by 3 bases and J by 3 bases, with 12 bases between the two germline ends. CDR1 and CDR2 from the germline V gene are SGDLS and YYNGEE. The CDR3 covers 14 residues. DNA for the CDR3: TGTGCCAGCAGCGCGACAGGTCGGAAAGAGACCCAGTACTTC. Its translation: CASSATGRKETQYF.